This TCR beta chain was identified in a study of cytomegalovirus exposure and HLA in healthy donors. This clone has only a few counts. The PCR made use of 60 Vbeta and 13 Jbeta primers. This table comes from immunoSEQ multiplex PCR, and its TCRdb copy is limited to in-frame clones, with some not included. The profile shows over 90,000 clones, 60% to 75% of them singletons. Germline CDR1 reads SGHRS; CDR2 reads YFSETQ. The CDR3 runs to 13 residues. V was cut by 6 bases and J by 8 bases, with 15 bases left in between. The rearrangement joins TRBV5-1 to TRBJ2-4, with D possibly TRBD1 on 6 matching bases. This sequence originates from a female donor in good health and CMV-seropositive. The specimen sequenced was PBMCs. CDR3 residues: CASNSGQTDIQYF. CDR3 sequence (DNA): TGCGCCAGCAACTCCGGACAGACGGACATTCAGTACTTC. Drawing the rest from reference TRBV5-1 and TRBJ2-4, the complete variable domain is KAGVTQTPRYLIKTRGQQVTLSCSPISGHRSVSWYQQTPGQGLQFLFEYFSETQRNKGNFPGRFSGRQFSNSRSEMNVSTLELGDSALYLCASNSGQTDIQYFGAGTRLSVL.